This T cell receptor (beta chain) was recorded in a study of T cell changes during pregnancy in multiple sclerosis. Profiling relied on immunoSEQ multiplex PCR, and the TCRdb table lists in-frame clones only, not all of them. The sample records about 73,000 clones, roughly 92% being singletons. Sample: peripheral blood, taken in the third trimester of pregnancy. The sequence came from a female donor in good health, enrolled as a control in a pregnancy study.

CDR3 bases: TGTGCCAGCACAGGGGGGCGGGGGGCCTGGGTAGAGACCCAGTACTTC. Translating gives CASTGGRGAWVETQYF. The chain carries TRBV28 and TRBJ2-5; TRBD2 is a possible D gene (8 bases). The germline gives CDR1 MDHEN, CDR2 SYDVKM. The CDR3 loop spans 16 amino acids. V lost 7 bases and J lost 4, with 22 bases in between. Full variable domain (remainder filled in from reference TRBV28 and TRBJ2-5): DVKVTQSSRYLVKRTGEKVFLECVQDMDHENMFWYRQDPGLGLRLIYFSYDVKMKEKGDIPEGYSVSREKKERFSLILESASTNQTSMYLCASTGGRGAWVETQYFGPGTRLLVL.